The rows below give T cell receptor beta chains drawn from one sample of a study of cytomegalovirus exposure and HLA in healthy donors. The data were produced by immunoSEQ multiplex PCR, yet TCRdb's version contains in-frame clones alone and is incomplete. The sample yields some 170,000 clones, around 69% seen once. The specimen sequenced was PBMCs. These receptors came from a woman aged 30 to 39 in good health and CMV-seronegative. Both conserved end residues are part of each CDR3. A D gene is named only where the DNA matches it firmly. Part of the rows lack a size; the others show once, few, many or a class for expanded clones.

d_gene	abundance	v_gene	j_gene	CDR3nt	CDR3aa
TRBD2	once	TRBV15	TRBJ2-2	TGTGCCACCAGCAGAGTAACTAGCGGAATTGGGGAGCTGTTTTTT	CATSRVTSGIGELFF
.	few	TRBV20-1	TRBJ1-2	TGCAGTGCTCGACAGGATTATGGCTACACCTTC	CSARQDYGYTF
TRBD1	.	TRBV5-1	TRBJ1-3	TGCGCCAGCAGCCGTACACCGGGACAGGGAGAGAACACCATATATTTT	CASSRTPGQGENTIYF
.	.	TRBV29-1	TRBJ2-1	TGCAGCGTTGAGAAGGGACTCTTTAATGAGCAGTTCTTC	CSVEKGLFNEQFF
TRBD1	.	TRBV10-3	TRBJ2-2	TGTGCCATCACTTGGGACAGGGTAAACACCGGGGAGCTGTTTTTT	CAITWDRVNTGELFF
.	.	TRBV2	TRBJ2-7	TGTGCCGCGGGACTTCAGTACTTC	CAAGLQYF
.	.	TRBV5-1	TRBJ1-4	TGCGCCAGCAGCTTGGAGGGGCCGACATCCTCTGAAAAACTGTTTTTT	CASSLEGPTSSEKLFF
TRBD1	.	TRBV2	TRBJ1-5	TGTGCCAGCAGTGACGACAGGGTAGGACAGCCCCAGCATTTT	CASSDDRVGQPQHF
TRBD1	.	TRBV4-2	TRBJ2-5	TGTGCCAGCAGCCAAGAAGCCGTGGCAGGGGGCGAGACCCAGTACTTC	CASSQEAVAGGETQYF
.	.	TRBV5-4	TRBJ2-1	TGTGCCAGCAGCTTGGGTTTAGGGGGCTCCTACAATGAGCAGTTCTTC	CASSLGLGGSYNEQFF
TRBD1	few	TRBV25-1	TRBJ1-4	TGTGCCAGCAGTGCCCGACAGGGGGCGGGTGAAAAACTGTTTTTT	CASSARQGAGEKLFF
TRBD2	.	TRBV28	TRBJ2-7	TGTGCCAGCAGTTTAGTACTAGCGAGGTACGAGCAGTACTTC	CASSLVLARYEQYF
.	once	TRBV11-2	TRBJ1-1	TGTGCCAGCAGCTTACCAGGTCACGGCGCTGAAGCTTTCTTT	CASSLPGHGAEAFF
.	.	TRBV4-1	TRBJ2-7	TGCGCCAGCAGCCAAGATTATCAGGCCTACGAGCAGTACTTC	CASSQDYQAYEQYF
.	.	TRBV19	TRBJ1-1	TGTGCCAGTAGTCAACAGGGTATTGCTGAAGCTTTCTTT	CASSQQGIAEAFF
.	.	TRBV27	TRBJ2-7	TGTGCCAGCAGTCCGGACTCCCTCCGTCGCGAGCAGTACTTC	CASSPDSLRREQYF
TRBD2	few	TRBV5-1	TRBJ2-1	TGCGCCAGCAGCTTGGCTGCGGGGGTCAATGAGCAGTTCTTC	CASSLAAGVNEQFF
TRBD1	.	TRBV2	TRBJ1-1	TGTGCCAGCAGTGATGGGGGACAGGGCAACACTGAAGCTTTCTTT	CASSDGGQGNTEAFF
.	.	TRBV30	TRBJ2-2	TGTGCCTGGAGCGCAGGTTCCCTCATAGGGGAGCTGTTTTTT	CAWSAGSLIGELFF
TRBD2	.	TRBV9	TRBJ2-1	TGTGCCAGCAGCGTAGGGACTAGCTCTGTAGATGAGCAGTTCTTC	CASSVGTSSVDEQFF
.	.	TRBV7-2	TRBJ2-7	TGTGCCAGCAGATCAGGGGGGACCCTTACCTACGAGCAGTACTTC	CASRSGGTLTYEQYF
.	once	TRBV5-4	TRBJ2-7	TGTGCCAGCAGCTTGGGACACTCCTACGAGCAGTACTTC	CASSLGHSYEQYF
TRBD1	.	TRBV5-1	TRBJ1-2	TGCGCCAGCGGCCCTACAGGGGGCGATGGCTACACCTTC	CASGPTGGDGYTF
.	once	TRBV5-4	TRBJ2-2	TGTGCCAGCAGCAGTACCTGGGGGACTAACACCGGGGAGCTGTTTTTT	CASSSTWGTNTGELFF
.	.	TRBV19	TRBJ1-2	TGTGCCAGTAGTCCCCGCTCCCAGGGTACTAACTATGGCTACACCTTC	CASSPRSQGTNYGYTF
.	few	TRBV5-1	TRBJ2-5	TGCGCCAGCACCTCCTCGAGTCCCTCACGTCGAGAGACCCAGTACTTC	CASTSSSPSRRETQYF
.	.	TRBV7-9	TRBJ1-6	TGTGCCAGCGCTTTGGGGGCGCGCAATTCACCCCTCCACTTT	CASALGARNSPLHF
TRBD1	.	TRBV11-1	TRBJ1-1	TGTGCCAGCAGCAGGACAGGGGATGCTGAAGCTTTCTTT	CASSRTGDAEAFF
.	.	TRBV30	TRBJ1-5	TGTGCCTGGAGTGTATGGGGGGAACAGCCCCAGCATTTT	CAWSVWGEQPQHF
TRBD2	.	TRBV28	TRBJ2-3	TGTGCCAGCAGTTTAGGACTAGCGGGGTACATCACAGATACGCAGTATTTT	CASSLGLAGYITDTQYF
.	.	TRBV11-3	TRBJ2-1	TGTGCCAGCAGCCAACAGGGACCCTACAATGAGCAGTTCTTC	CASSQQGPYNEQFF
TRBD1	.	TRBV5-1	TRBJ2-7	TGCGCCAGCAGCTCCGCTCAAGACAGGGATGGCGAGCAGTACTTC	CASSSAQDRDGEQYF
TRBD2	.	TRBV27	TRBJ2-5	TGTGCCAGCAGTCCCGCGGGGGGTTCCAAAGAGACCCAGTACTTC	CASSPAGGSKETQYF
TRBD2	.	TRBV5-6	TRBJ2-3	TGTGCCAGCAGCCTAGCGGGTGAGATGTTTGAGTATTTT	CASSLAGEMFEYF
TRBD2	.	TRBV27	TRBJ2-3	TGTGCCAGCAGTTTCAACGGGGGGACAGATACGCAGTATTTT	CASSFNGGTDTQYF
.	.	TRBV25-1	TRBJ1-5	TGTGCCAGCCGCCCCACGGGGGGCGGCAATCAGCCCCAGCATTTT	CASRPTGGGNQPQHF
.	few	TRBV7-6	TRBJ1-1	TGTGCCAGCAGCTCTAGCCATCAGGCATTTGAAGCTTTCTTT	CASSSSHQAFEAFF
.	few	TRBV7-9	TRBJ2-7	TGTGCCAGCAGCTTAGTAAGTAGCTCCTACGAGCAGTACTTC	CASSLVSSSYEQYF
TRBD2	few	TRBV11-3	TRBJ2-1	TGTGCCAGCAGCTTAGGCGGGGGCGGGGGGGAGCAGTTCTTC	CASSLGGGGGEQFF
TRBD1	few	TRBV27	TRBJ2-4	TGTGCCAGCAGTAGGGGGACAGGCCTTCGGGACATTCAGTACTTC	CASSRGTGLRDIQYF
TRBD1	.	TRBV7-2	TRBJ1-6	TGTGCCAGCACCCCGGGGACAGTCTATAATTCACCCCTCCACTTT	CASTPGTVYNSPLHF
TRBD2	.	TRBV28	TRBJ2-3	TGTGCCAGCAGTTTAGGCCTAGCGGGAGTTAGAACAGATACGCAGTATTTT	CASSLGLAGVRTDTQYF
.	.	TRBV6-4	TRBJ2-1	TGTGCCAGCAGTGATTCCAGGGAGGATGAGCAGTTCTTC	CASSDSREDEQFF
TRBD1	.	TRBV5-1	TRBJ2-3	TGCGCCAGCAGCGGGACAGGGGTCACAGATACGCAGTATTTT	CASSGTGVTDTQYF
.	.	TRBV4-1	TRBJ2-3	TGCGCCACTTCAAACTGGGGGGGCCGGCGCACAGATACGCAGTATTTT	CATSNWGGRRTDTQYF
.	.	TRBV7-2	TRBJ1-1	TGTGCCAGCAGCCCCGCGGGGCAGAGGACTGAAGCTTTCTTT	CASSPAGQRTEAFF
TRBD1	.	TRBV4-2	TRBJ2-7	TGTGCCAGCAGCCCGGACAGGGTCTACGAGCAGTACTTC	CASSPDRVYEQYF
.	few	TRBV5-1	TRBJ1-6	TGCGCCAGCTCCCCGTCGGGAAATGTGGAGAATTCACCCCTCCACTTT	CASSPSGNVENSPLHF
.	.	TRBV6-5	TRBJ1-2	TGTGCCAGCAGGGGCAACTATGGCTACACCTTC	CASRGNYGYTF
.	.	TRBV2	TRBJ1-2	TGTGCCAGCAGCCGAGTCGGCTATGGCTACACCTTC	CASSRVGYGYTF